A selection of T cell receptor beta chains follows, all from one sample in a study of T cell repertoires in cytomegalovirus infection. One entry per CDR3 protein, called by TCRdb with MiXCR from the reads. The sample includes around 550,000 distinct CDR3 sequences, 26% seen only once; the top ten take roughly 13%. The sample was PBMCs. These receptors all come from a human donor in good health (CMV status not recorded). Some clones in this sample may be carry-over from other donors' samples. Each CDR3 is given with its conserved first and last residue. Fields, in order: CDR3 length, V gene, J gene, CDR3 protein.

>15|TRBV24-1|TRBJ2-3
CATSEEGAGTDTQYF
>16|TRBV2|TRBJ1-6
CASSEPRQGAGSPLHF
>15|TRBV7-2|TRBJ2-3
CASGKAGYRTDTQYF
>13|TRBV7-3|TRBJ2-1
CASAGRNYNEQFF
>12|TRBV12-3/TRBV12-4|TRBJ2-7
CASRYGSYEQYF
>13|TRBV7-2|TRBJ2-2
CASSPRNTGELFF
>19|TRBV7-8|TRBJ2-6
CASSLVAGLITSGANVLTF
>17|TRBV12-3/TRBV12-4|TRBJ2-5
CASSSRGLALLQETQYF
>16|TRBV7-9|TRBJ2-1
CASSLEPAGVPREQFF
>13|TRBV29-1|TRBJ1-3
CSVDWGQGNTIYF
>17|TRBV7-9|TRBJ1-2
CASSLSFPVDSNYGYTF
>13|TRBV20-1|TRBJ2-7
CSATDRAPREQYF
>14|TRBV28|TRBJ1-5
CASSTSGSNQPQHF
>14|TRBV2|TRBJ2-3
CASRTGTATDTQYF
>18|TRBV18|TRBJ2-1
CASSPLRAGGPTENEQFF
>18|TRBV28|TRBJ1-2
CASRTHEAGLTSSYGYTF
>15|TRBV12-5|TRBJ2-1
CASGLWTSGQDEQFF
>15|TRBV9|TRBJ1-1
CASSPAGTVNTEAFF
>16|TRBV4-1|TRBJ2-7
CASSQGGGTLSYEQYF
>14|TRBV7-2|TRBJ1-1
CASSLYFGQNEAFF
>15|TRBV7-9|TRBJ1-5
CASSLEGSGNQPQHF
>13|TRBV7-2|TRBJ1-5
CASSPVSNQPQHF
>13|TRBV5-6|TRBJ2-2
CASSNLASGELFF
>15|TRBV19|TRBJ2-2
CASTLGRTNTGELFF
>16|TRBV12-3/TRBV12-4|TRBJ2-1
CASSFIGGKVYNEQFF
>19|TRBV28|TRBJ2-5
CASSAWPGTSGRSQETQYF
>17|TRBV6-2/TRBV6-3|TRBJ1-5
CASSVIRGPRSGQPQHF